Listed here are 5 T cell receptor beta chains from one sample, sequenced in a study of blood T cell repertoires in COVID-19. Libraries were prepared by immunoSEQ multiplex PCR; TCRdb keeps only in-frame clonotypes and omits some of them. This table has 100,000 to 150,000 clones, almost 85% appearing once. What was sequenced was peripheral blood. The origin of the receptors is a woman younger than 45 who had recovered from COVID-19.

The chain uses TRBV27 and TRBJ1-1, with unresolved D. V shed 1 base and J shed 7 bases, with 10 bases lying between them. CDR3 length: 13 residues. Germline CDR1 and CDR2: MNHEY and SMNVEV (reference sequence). The CDR3 DNA reads TGTGCCAGCAGTTTATTGGGAAGCGGTGAAGCTTTCTTT. Translated, it gives CASSLLGSGEAFF.

V usage is TRBV5-4 and J usage is TRBJ2-6; 7 nucleotides line up with TRBD2. The CDR3 covers 17 residues. Germline V gene lookup returns CDR1 SGHNT and CDR2 YYREEE (reference sequence). The junction had 7 bases not matched to a gene; V was cut back by 0 bases and J by 4 bases. For the CDR3, the DNA is TGTGCCAGCAGCTTGGGGAGCGGGGCGCGAGGGGCCAACGTCCTGACTTTC. Protein: CASSLGSGARGANVLTF.

The V and J genes are TRBV19 and TRBJ1-2, with TRBD1 matching 7 bases. V lost 7 bases to trimming and J lost 2 bases; unmatched junction nucleotides: 4. The CDR3 runs to 13 residues. Germline values: CDR1 LNHDA, CDR2 SQIVND (reference sequence). The CDR3 loop reads CASNKGANYGYTF. The CDR3, as DNA: TGTGCCAGTAACAAGGGGGCAAACTATGGCTACACCTTC. The variable domain in full, with the rest retrieved from reference TRBV19 and TRBJ1-2, is DGGITQSPKYLFRKEGQNVTLSCEQNLNHDAMYWYRQDPGQGLRLIYYSQIVNDFQKGDIAEGYSVSREKKESFPLTVTSAQKNPTAFYLCASNKGANYGYTFGSGTRLTVV.

The chain has TRBV19 and TRBJ2-1; 11 nucleotides agree with TRBD2. CDR1 is LNHDA and CDR2 is SQIVND in the germline V gene (reference sequence). CDR3 size: 15 residues. The junction had 5 bases not matched to a gene; V was cut back by 3 bases and J by 7 bases. CDR3: CASSISSGRSNEQFF. The CDR3, as DNA: TGTGCCAGTAGTATTTCTAGCGGGAGGTCGAATGAGCAGTTCTTC.

The chain combines TRBV27 with TRBJ1-2; the D is unclear. V lost 3 bases, J lost 1 base, and 6 bases lay in between. The CDR3 runs 13 residues. CDR1 is MNHEY, CDR2 SMNVEV, per germline (reference sequence). The chain's CDR3 is CASSFQFNYGYTF. The CDR3, as DNA: TGTGCCAGCAGTTTTCAGTTTAACTATGGCTACACCTTC.